These T cell receptor beta chains were read from a single sample in a study of cytomegalovirus exposure and HLA in healthy donors. Assay used: immunoSEQ multiplex PCR; TCRdb lists only in-frame clones, some missing. The sample has about 160,000 clones, about 88% seen once. The sample consisted of PBMCs. These receptors originate from a man between 18 and 29 years old in good health and CMV-seropositive. Both conserved end residues are part of each CDR3. A D gene is named only where the DNA matches it firmly. Size is stated for part of the rows, as once, few or many counts, or as a class when the clone is expanded.

j_gene	d_gene	abundance	v_gene	CDR3aa	CDR3nt
TRBJ1-2	.	.	TRBV4-3	CASSQAGQGYYGYTF	TGCGCCAGCAGCCAAGCAGGCCAGGGGTACTATGGCTACACCTTC
TRBJ1-2	TRBD1	few	TRBV5-1	CASSSGTANYGYTF	TGCGCCAGCAGCTCTGGGACAGCTAACTATGGCTACACCTTC
TRBJ2-5	.	.	TRBV7-9	CASSLYRVSGETQYF	TGTGCCAGCAGCTTATACAGGGTCTCTGGAGAGACCCAGTACTTC
TRBJ2-6	.	once	TRBV5-1	CASSERTVSSGANVLTF	TGCGCCAGCAGCGAGAGGACAGTAAGCTCTGGGGCCAACGTCCTGACTTTC
TRBJ1-1	.	.	TRBV30	CAWSAPGRTEAFF	TGTGCCTGGAGTGCCCCGGGGAGGACTGAAGCTTTCTTT
TRBJ2-5	.	.	TRBV18	CASSPPEGVETQYF	TGTGCCAGCTCACCACCGGAAGGGGTAGAGACCCAGTACTTC
TRBJ2-7	TRBD1	.	TRBV5-5	CASSLGQGYLYEQYF	TGTGCCAGCAGCTTGGGACAGGGCTATCTGTACGAGCAGTACTTC
TRBJ2-7	.	.	TRBV21-1	CANLGGGRVYEQYF	TGTGCCAACTTGGGCGGGGGGCGAGTCTACGAGCAGTACTTC
TRBJ2-7	TRBD1	.	TRBV2	CASLDRGEQYF	TGTGCCAGCCTCGACAGGGGCGAGCAGTACTTC
TRBJ2-3	.	.	TRBV2	CASSENSIRYTDTQYF	TGTGCCAGCAGTGAAAACTCTATTCGGTACACAGATACGCAGTATTTT
TRBJ2-3	TRBD2	.	TRBV30	CAWSVGLAGPDTQYF	TGTGCCTGGAGTGTAGGGCTAGCGGGGCCAGATACGCAGTATTTT
TRBJ2-7	TRBD1	.	TRBV6-5	CASSYSTQGAGEQYF	TGTGCCAGCAGTTACTCTACCCAGGGGGCAGGAGAGCAGTACTTC
TRBJ2-3	TRBD2	.	TRBV4-1	CASSPAAGTDTQYF	TGCGCCAGCAGCCCGGCAGCGGGAACAGATACGCAGTATTTT
TRBJ2-2	TRBD1	.	TRBV7-2	CASSQGQATTGELFF	TGTGCCAGCAGCCAAGGACAGGCCACCACCGGGGAGCTGTTTTTT
TRBJ2-1	.	.	TRBV4-1	CASSHPGKDTRNEQFF	TGCGCCAGCAGCCACCCAGGGAAGGACACCAGGAATGAGCAGTTCTTC
TRBJ2-1	.	.	TRBV9	CAPIRENEQFF	TGTGCCCCAATACGGGAAAATGAGCAGTTCTTC
TRBJ2-3	.	.	TRBV18	CASSPPVGSGDTDTQYF	TGTGCCAGCTCACCACCGGTGGGTAGCGGAGACACAGATACGCAGTATTTT
TRBJ2-7	.	once	TRBV7-9	CASSPSYEQYF	TGTGCCAGCAGCCCTTCCTACGAGCAGTACTTC
TRBJ2-3	TRBD2	.	TRBV2	CASMVIAGVADTQYF	TGTGCCAGCATGGTAATAGCGGGGGTGGCAGATACGCAGTATTTT
TRBJ1-1	.	.	TRBV12-5	CASGSSTVATEAFF	TGTGCTAGTGGTTCCTCGACAGTCGCCACTGAAGCTTTCTTT
TRBJ1-1	.	once	TRBV15	CATRSIRDPMNTEAFF	TGTGCCACCAGATCTATCCGGGATCCCATGAACACTGAAGCTTTCTTT
TRBJ2-5	.	.	TRBV4-2	CASSQAAGAQETQYF	TGTGCCAGCAGCCAAGCGGCGGGGGCACAAGAGACCCAGTACTTC
TRBJ2-1	.	.	TRBV12-5	CASAASGGSYNEQFF	TGTGCTAGTGCCGCCTCCGGGGGTAGTTACAATGAGCAGTTCTTC
TRBJ2-7	.	.	TRBV5-6	CASSLASSEQYF	TGTGCCAGCAGCTTGGCCTCTTCCGAGCAGTACTTC
TRBJ2-5	TRBD2	.	TRBV5-6	CASSLTRGGMETQYF	TGTGCCAGCAGCTTGACGCGGGGGGGGATGGAGACCCAGTACTTC
TRBJ2-2	.	.	TRBV2	CASSEGTGSNTGELFF	TGTGCCAGCAGTGAAGGAACAGGATCCAACACCGGGGAGCTGTTTTTT
TRBJ1-2	.	.	TRBV7-2	CASSPTPPTANYGYTF	TGTGCCAGCAGCCCCACCCCTCCGACAGCCAACTATGGCTACACCTTC
TRBJ2-5	TRBD2	.	TRBV5-1	CASKSAGGPGETQYF	TGCGCCAGCAAGTCGGCGGGGGGGCCAGGAGAGACCCAGTACTTC
TRBJ1-2	.	.	TRBV7-8	CASSSDIDGYTF	TGTGCCAGCAGCTCAGACATTGATGGCTACACCTTC
TRBJ2-7	.	few	TRBV5-4	CASSLAGGDEQYF	TGTGCCAGCAGCTTGGCCGGGGGTGACGAGCAGTACTTC
TRBJ2-1	TRBD2	.	TRBV5-6	CASSLLTSGGSGSYNEQFF	TGTGCCAGCAGCTTGTTGACTAGCGGGGGGTCAGGTTCCTACAATGAGCAGTTCTTC
TRBJ1-3	.	.	TRBV29-1	CSVVTDSHDSGNTIYF	TGCAGCGTGGTAACGGACAGTCACGACTCTGGAAACACCATATATTTT
TRBJ1-6	.	.	TRBV7-2	CASSYNNSPLHF	TGTGCCAGCAGCTACAATAATTCACCCCTCCACTTT
TRBJ2-5	.	.	TRBV9	CASSVVQSGTQYF	TGTGCCAGCAGCGTAGTACAGAGTGGGACCCAGTACTTC
TRBJ1-1	.	.	TRBV29-1	CSVEGGFGTEAFF	TGCAGCGTCGAGGGGGGGTTCGGCACTGAAGCTTTCTTT